Sequencing of this T cell receptor beta chain was carried out in a study of cytomegalovirus exposure and HLA in healthy donors. This clone was seen just once. Germline assignment: CDR1 LNHDA and CDR2 SQIVND (reference sequence). The V gene end was trimmed by 8 bases and the J gene end by 5 bases; junction bases not matched to a gene: 5. The CDR3 contains 15 residues. 13 Jbeta primers and 60 Vbeta primers were used for the PCR. The assay was immunoSEQ multiplex PCR, and TCRdb's table has in-frame clones only and misses some. The sample includes about 130,000 clones, approximately 87% of them seen just once.

The sample consisted of PBMCs. The clonotype was recovered from a man between 18 and 29 years old in good health and CMV-seropositive. The chain links TRBV19 to TRBJ1-6; 11 bases match TRBD1. CDR3 sequence reads: CASWDRGSHNSPLHF. In DNA, the CDR3 is TGTGCCAGTTGGGACAGGGGGTCTCATAATTCACCCCTCCACTTT.